This entry is about one T cell receptor (beta chain). There were TCR beta CDR3 regions amplified from RNA transcripts. HTBI primers were used for first-round RT-PCR of the TCR CDR3. From the multiplex PCR reads, TCRdb called clonotypes with MiXCR, one entry per CDR3 protein. The table records about 290,000 distinct CDR3 sequences, 10% to 15% of them present only once. This sample was taken from a study of T cells in Graves' hyperthyroidism and ophthalmopathy. The CDR3 has 19 amino acids. Germline V gene data show CDR1 as DFQATT and CDR2 as SNEGSKA (reference sequence). V trimming: 0 bases; J trimming: 1 base; junction bases outside the gene matches: 10.

The source material was blood. The chain couples TRBV20-1 to TRBJ2-1, with 12 positions matching TRBD2. This receptor was obtained from a woman in her twenties or thirties with Graves' hyperthyroidism that later progressed to Graves' ophthalmopathy. The CDR3 loop is CSARERFPSGRGSYNEQFF. The DNA of the CDR3 is TGCAGTGCTAGAGAAAGATTCCCTAGCGGGAGGGGATCCTACAATGAGCAGTTCTTC.